Presented here are 13 T cell receptor beta chains from one specimen sequenced in a study of T-cell reconstitution after alpha-beta-depleted transplantation in children. Preparation of the TCRbeta library used unique molecular identifiers. One entry per CDR3 protein, called by TCRdb with MiXCR from the PCR reads. The table has approximately 390,000 distinct CDR3 sequences, roughly a tenth seen once; the top ten hold roughly 5.1%. Sequenced material: PBMCs from the stem cell graft donor, taken from the stem cell graft. Receptors originate from a human donor who donated a stem cell graft to a child with acute myeloid leukemia.

This clonotype was picked up a small number of times. V gene TRBV6-2 or TRBV6-3 combines with J gene TRBJ2-7; D is undetermined. V lost 6 bases and J lost 2, with 20 bases in between. Germline V lookup: CDR1 MNHEY, CDR2 SVGEGT. The CDR3 has 16 amino acids. The CDR3 nucleotides are TGTGCCAGCAGCTACCCTGGTGGTAGCAGAACCTACGAGCAGTACTTC. Amino acid sequence: CASSYPGGSRTYEQYF.

A note on this clonotype: The junction departs from germline at one end; a sequencing error may be responsible. As DNA, the CDR3 is TGCACCGTTGAAGATCGAGGATTGAACTACGAGCAGTACTTC. It specifies CTVEDRGLNYEQYF. The chain recombines TRBV29-1 with TRBJ2-7, with unresolved D. Germline V gene sequence: CDR1 SQVTM, CDR2 ANQGSEA. The CDR3 is made up of 14 amino acids.

In this sample, this clonotype turned up many times. This chain connects TRBV12-5 to TRBJ2-5; D unclear. Germline V gene data show CDR1 as LGHNT and CDR2 as FRNRAP. The CDR3 runs to 17 residues. V was clipped by 0 bases and J by 1 base, with 15 bases between them. CDR3 residues: CASGLVRSLRPQETQYF. The CDR3 nucleotides are TGTGCTAGTGGTTTGGTACGGTCTTTGAGGCCCCAAGAGACCCAGTACTTC. Based on the CDR3 plus reference TRBV12-5 and TRBJ2-5, the full variable domain is DARVTQTPRHKVTEMGQEVTMRCQPILGHNTVFWYRQTMMQGLELLAYFRNRAPLDDSGMPKDRFSAEMPDATLATLKIQPSEPRDSAVYFCASGLVRSLRPQETQYFGPGTRLLVL.

Only a few counts were recorded for this clonotype. DNA for the CDR3: TGCAGCGTTGAAACTAGCGGAACCGGGGAGCTGTTTTTT. Translated: CSVETSGTGELFF. This chain links TRBV29-1 with TRBJ2-2, with 8 bases aligning to TRBD2. The germline V gene has CDR1 SQVTM and CDR2 ANQGSEA. The length of the CDR3 is 13 residues. Unmatched junction bases numbered 1, after V lost 2 bases and J lost 5 bases.

This clonotype was seen only a few times. This sequence joins TRBV12-3 or TRBV12-4 and TRBJ1-1, with D hard to call. This CDR3 contains 13 residues. The V and J ends lost 5 bases and 4 bases respectively, with 11 bases between them. CDR3 sequence (DNA): TGTGCCAGCAGTCGGGCCTGGCCCACTGAAGCTTTCTTT. Protein product: CASSRAWPTEAFF.

This clonotype was observed a handful of times. The chain joins TRBV6-1 to TRBJ1-5; 7 bases map to TRBD1. This CDR3 has 14 amino acids. V trimming: 6 bases; J trimming: 3 bases; junction bases outside the gene matches: 5. Germline V CDR1 and CDR2: MNHNS, SASEGT. This CDR3 reads CASSHRGLNQPQHF. CDR3 bases: TGTGCCAGCAGCCACAGGGGACTCAATCAGCCCCAGCATTTT.

J is TRBJ1-2 and V is TRBV12-3 or TRBV12-4; D call uncertain. V was trimmed by 1 base and J by 7 bases, leaving 10 bases between them. The CDR3 runs to 13 residues. The CDR3 region is CASSLGLLLGYTF. The CDR3 DNA reads TGTGCCAGCAGTTTAGGACTGTTGCTTGGCTACACCTTC.

V is TRBV1 and J is TRBJ2-7. TRBV1 is a known pseudogene. This CDR3 is 14 amino acids long. The CDR3 coding sequence is TGCACCAGCAGCCAAGAGCCAGCTACCTACGAGCAGTACTTC. It yields the protein CTSSQEPATYEQYF.

This clonotype was observed once. This rearrangement joins TRBV30 to TRBJ2-7; D is undetermined. Looked up from germline, CDR1 is GTSNPN and CDR2 is SVGIG (reference sequence). The germline V and J ends were trimmed by 3 bases and 4 bases, with 10 bases remaining between them. The CDR3 runs to 12 residues. The CDR3 loop reads CAWSVAGYEQYV. The CDR3 coding sequence is TGTGCCTGGAGCGTGGCAGGATACGAGCAGTACGTC.

The chain links TRBV20-1 to TRBJ1-3; no firm D call. Germline V lookup: CDR1 DFQATT, CDR2 SNEGSKA (reference sequence). CDR3 length equals 14 residues. Trimming shortened V by 3 bases and J by 2 bases, and 11 bases separated the two germline ends. The CDR3 DNA is TGCAGTGCTAGTAGCCCCCCCCCTGGAAACACCATATATTTT. It translates to CSASSPPPGNTIYF.

This rearrangement joins TRBV6-2 or TRBV6-3 to TRBJ2-2; no definite D call. This CDR3 has 13 residues. Germline values: CDR1 MNHEY, CDR2 SVGEGT. Between the trimmed V and J ends, which lost 9 bases and 7 bases, there was a span of 15 bases. CDR3 residues: CASRWTMGGELFF. The CDR3 DNA sequence: TGTGCCAGTCGGTGGACGATGGGCGGGGAGCTGTTTTTT.

This clonotype was detected only a few times. This sequence joins TRBV24-1 and TRBJ2-5; 10 bases map to TRBD1. The germline V gene has CDR1 KGHDR and CDR2 SFDVKD. Losses at the gene ends were 3 bases for V and 5 bases for J; bases not matched to a gene: 5. CDR3 length: 15 amino acids. The DNA of the CDR3 is TGTGCCACCAGTGATGAGGACAGGGGGTCGGAGACCCAGTACTTC. It yields the protein CATSDEDRGSETQYF.

This rearrangement joins TRBV7-9 to TRBJ2-5; D may be TRBD1 (6 bases). This CDR3 has 13 amino acids. The germline V gene encodes CDR1 SEHNR and CDR2 FQNEAQ (reference sequence). The V end was cut by 9 bases, the J end by 1 base, with 12 bases between. CDR3 amino acids: CARGAQGQETQYF. The CDR3 bases are TGTGCCAGGGGGGCACAGGGCCAAGAGACCCAGTACTTC.